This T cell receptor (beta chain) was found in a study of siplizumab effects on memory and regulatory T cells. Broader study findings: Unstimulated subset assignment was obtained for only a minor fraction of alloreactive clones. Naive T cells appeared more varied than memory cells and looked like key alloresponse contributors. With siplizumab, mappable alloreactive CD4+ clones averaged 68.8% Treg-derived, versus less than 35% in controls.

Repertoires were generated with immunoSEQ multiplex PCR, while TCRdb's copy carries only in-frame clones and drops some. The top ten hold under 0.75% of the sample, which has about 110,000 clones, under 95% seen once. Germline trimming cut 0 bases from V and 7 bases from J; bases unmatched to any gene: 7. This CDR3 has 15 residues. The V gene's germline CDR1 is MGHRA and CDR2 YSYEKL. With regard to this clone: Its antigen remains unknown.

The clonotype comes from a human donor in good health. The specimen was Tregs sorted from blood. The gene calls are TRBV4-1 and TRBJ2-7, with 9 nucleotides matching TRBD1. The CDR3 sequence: CASSQERDRAKEQYF. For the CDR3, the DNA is TGCGCCAGCAGCCAAGAAAGGGACAGGGCGAAAGAGCAGTACTTC.